This TCR beta chain was sequenced in a study of OX40 agonist ivuxolimab in advanced cancers. Whole-study results and caveats: Clones of CD4+ and CD8+ blood T cells grew by week 6 at doses of 0.1 to 3.0 mg/kg.

As regards this clone: Its antigen is as yet unknown.

Generated by immunoSEQ multiplex PCR, the TCRdb table keeps only in-frame clones and is missing some. Of roughly 98,000 clones in the sample, about four fifths were seen once. The V gene lost 1 base and the J gene lost 0 bases, with 11 bases spanning the gap. This CDR3 contains 15 residues. CDR1 is SGHDT, CDR2 YYEEEE, per germline. This TCR was sampled from an adult with an advanced solid tumor such as melanoma, head and neck, liver or kidney cancer. The chain carries TRBV5-6 and TRBJ2-7; possible D gene TRBD1, 6 bases. The source material was CD4+ or CD8+ T cells sorted from blood, sampled in a trial of the OX40 agonist ivuxolimab. The chain's CDR3 is CASSLSGTLSYEQYF. In DNA, the CDR3 is TGTGCCAGCAGCTTGTCGGGGACACTCTCCTACGAGCAGTACTTC.